This is a list of T cell receptor beta chains from one sample in a study of CD8+ T cells in alopecia areata. Using immunoSEQ multiplex PCR, the repertoire was profiled, and TCRdb retains in-frame clones only, with some absent. This sample has about 150,000 clones; about 59% occur once, and the top ten carry roughly 15%. The sample consisted of CD8+ T cells sorted from blood, taken at week 4, from a patient treated with tofacitinib. Every receptor here comes from a human donor with alopecia areata. Each CDR3 is given with its conserved first and last residue. D genes are given only for firm matches. Clone sizes are given selectively: once, few, many, or a class where the clone is expanded.

size,J,V,D,CDR3,DNA
few,TRBJ2-1,TRBV30,TRBD1,CAWSVGQGVVQFF,TGTGCCTGGAGCGTAGGACAGGGGGTTGTGCAGTTCTTC
-,TRBJ2-7,TRBV7-9,-,CASSSSGTIYEQYF,TGTGCCAGCAGCTCCTCGGGGACCATCTACGAGCAGTACTTC
few,TRBJ2-7,TRBV2,-,CASSWRGQTYEQYF,TGTGCCAGCAGTTGGAGGGGGCAGACCTACGAGCAGTACTTC
-,TRBJ2-1,TRBV29-1,-,CSVEAGRAISSYNEQFF,TGCAGCGTTGAAGCGGGCAGGGCGATTAGCTCCTACAATGAGCAGTTCTTC
-,TRBJ1-4,TRBV4-2,TRBD1,CASSQDREGTAEKLFF,TGTGCCAGCAGCCAAGATAGGGAAGGGACAGCTGAAAAACTGTTTTTT
-,TRBJ2-7,TRBV7-9,-,CASGQWDTGPLEQYF,TGTGCCAGCGGTCAATGGGATACAGGGCCCCTCGAGCAGTACTTC
-,TRBJ2-5,TRBV2,-,CASLGTTLETQYF,TGTGCCAGCCTAGGGACAACGTTAGAGACCCAGTACTTC
-,TRBJ1-6,TRBV13,-,CASSFNTEAGSPLHF,TGTGCCAGCAGTTTCAACACGGAGGCTGGTTCACCCCTCCACTTT
-,TRBJ2-4,TRBV4-3,-,CASSPGSIPKNIQYF,TGCGCCAGCAGCCCGGGGAGCATCCCCAAAAACATTCAGTACTTC
-,TRBJ2-7,TRBV29-1,-,CSVEGGGYEQYF,TGCAGCGTTGAAGGAGGGGGGTACGAGCAGTACTTC
-,TRBJ1-1,TRBV7-9,-,CAIPTGGTEAFF,TGTGCCATCCCGACTGGGGGAACTGAAGCTTTCTTT
-,TRBJ1-2,TRBV2,-,CASSVRQQVDGYTF,TGTGCCAGCAGTGTCAGGCAACAGGTCGATGGCTACACCTTC
few,TRBJ1-1,TRBV6-5,-,CASSASLGITEAFF,TGTGCCAGCAGCGCCAGCCTAGGTATTACTGAAGCTTTCTTT
-,TRBJ2-3,TRBV6-5,-,CASSAGDTQYF,TGTGCCAGCAGTGCAGGAGATACGCAGTATTTT
-,TRBJ2-5,TRBV6-5,-,CASSRGGRGTQYF,TGTGCCAGCAGTCGAGGGGGGCGGGGGACCCAGTACTTC
-,TRBJ2-5,TRBV6-6,TRBD1,CASSYRGRETQYF,TGTGCCAGCAGTTACAGGGGGCGGGAGACCCAGTACTTC
-,TRBJ2-1,TRBV23-1,-,CASSQSRNEQFF,TGCGCCAGCAGTCAATCTCGAAATGAGCAGTTCTTC
-,TRBJ1-5,TRBV27,-,CASGPTGPGQPQHF,TGTGCCAGCGGCCCCACAGGGCCGGGTCAGCCCCAGCATTTT
few,TRBJ1-6,TRBV27,-,CASSPLGGTSPLHF,TGTGCCAGCAGTCCCCTGGGAGGCACTTCACCCCTCCACTTT
-,TRBJ1-6,TRBV30,TRBD1,CAWRRTGERNSPLHF,TGTGCCTGGAGGAGGACAGGGGAACGGAATTCACCCCTCCACTTT
-,TRBJ1-5,TRBV6-5,-,CASSYSISGGTQHF,TGTGCCAGCAGTTACTCGATCTCCGGGGGGACCCAGCATTTT
few,TRBJ2-1,TRBV11-2,-,CASSPGRSYNEQFF,TGTGCCAGCAGCCCGGGACGATCATACAATGAGCAGTTCTTC
-,TRBJ2-7,TRBV29-1,TRBD1,CSVAPGQSYEQYF,TGCAGCGTAGCCCCGGGACAGAGCTACGAGCAGTACTTC
-,TRBJ2-1,TRBV15,-,CATSPEGGQPYNEQFF,TGTGCCACCAGCCCCGAGGGGGGGCAACCCTACAATGAGCAGTTCTTC